These T cell receptor beta chains were read from a single sample in a study of T cells in localized non-small cell lung cancer. Using immunoSEQ multiplex PCR, the repertoire was profiled, and TCRdb retains in-frame clones only, with some absent. The profile shows about 76,000 clones, around 84% of them singletons. This sample comprised peripheral blood, obtained before any cancer treatment. All receptors come from a female donor older than 55 with stage I lung adenocarcinoma. CDR3s include the opening cysteine and the closing phenylalanine or tryptophan. The D gene is left open where the match is weak. Size is stated for part of the rows, as once, few or many counts, or as a class when the clone is expanded.

J gene,D gene,V gene,clone size,CDR3 protein,CDR3 DNA
TRBJ2-7,-,TRBV19,-,CASSYRPGEQYF,TGTGCCAGTAGTTATCGACCAGGCGAGCAGTACTTC
TRBJ2-7,-,TRBV7-6,-,CASSARPSSYEQYF,TGTGCCAGCAGCGCTCGACCCAGCTCCTACGAGCAGTACTTC
TRBJ2-2,-,TRBV6-1,-,CASSETGYTGELFF,TGTGCCAGCAGTGAAACCGGGTACACCGGGGAGCTGTTTTTT
TRBJ2-1,-,TRBV7-2,-,CASSFNSANEQFF,TGTGCCAGCAGCTTCAACAGCGCAAATGAGCAGTTCTTC
TRBJ2-3,TRBD2,TRBV18,-,CASSPVAIAGADTQYF,TGTGCCAGCTCACCCGTAGCGATAGCGGGAGCGGATACGCAGTATTTT
TRBJ2-1,-,TRBV7-8,-,CASTIRAANGINEQFF,TGTGCCAGCACCATAAGGGCGGCGAATGGGATCAATGAGCAGTTCTTC
TRBJ2-1,-,TRBV5-6,-,CASSLGGRYNEQFF,TGTGCCAGCAGCTTGGGAGGCAGGTACAATGAGCAGTTCTTC
TRBJ1-1,-,TRBV28,-,CASSLYRREAFF,TGTGCCAGCAGTTTATACCGCAGGGAAGCTTTCTTT
TRBJ2-4,TRBD1,TRBV4-3,-,CASSRSTGAVGIQYF,TGCGCCAGCAGCCGATCGACAGGGGCGGTGGGCATTCAGTACTTC
TRBJ2-7,-,TRBV18,-,CASSPRDVRYEQYF,TGTGCCAGCTCACCGCGGGACGTCCGCTACGAGCAGTACTTC
TRBJ1-5,-,TRBV19,-,CASSLRGQPQHF,TGTGCCAGTAGTTTACGGGGCCAGCCCCAGCATTTT
TRBJ1-2,TRBD1,TRBV19,once,CASKGQGASGYTF,TGTGCCAGTAAGGGACAGGGTGCCTCCGGCTACACCTTC
TRBJ1-5,TRBD1,TRBV6-4,-,CASSDSRTGGVPQHF,TGTGCCAGCAGTGACTCGAGGACAGGGGGCGTGCCCCAGCATTTT
TRBJ2-2,-,TRBV4-1,once,CASSTGWDTGELFF,TGCGCCAGCAGTACAGGGTGGGACACCGGGGAGCTGTTTTTT
TRBJ2-7,-,TRBV18,-,CASSTGSGPYEQYF,TGTGCCAGCTCAACAGGATCGGGTCCCTACGAGCAGTACTTC
TRBJ1-1,-,TRBV30,once,CAWSRRLNTEAFF,TGTGCCTGGAGTAGGAGACTGAACACTGAAGCTTTCTTT
TRBJ2-5,-,TRBV7-3,-,CASSRGPLGETQYF,TGTGCCAGCAGCCGGGGACCGTTGGGGGAGACCCAGTACTTC
TRBJ2-3,-,TRBV5-8,-,CASSSGQQLLTDTQYF,TGTGCCAGCAGCTCGGGACAACAGTTGTTAACAGATACGCAGTATTTT
TRBJ1-5,-,TRBV7-9,once,CASSLGVQGGNQPQHF,TGTGCCAGCAGCTTGGGGGTACAGGGTGGGAATCAGCCCCAGCATTTT
TRBJ2-3,-,TRBV5-6,once,CASKGPTTDTQYF,TGTGCCAGCAAGGGCCCAACCACAGATACGCAGTATTTT
TRBJ2-7,TRBD2,TRBV15,-,CATSREGGFEQYF,TGTGCCACCAGCAGAGAGGGAGGGTTCGAGCAGTACTTC
TRBJ2-7,-,TRBV5-1,-,CASSLSQGGSEQYF,TGCGCCAGCAGCTTGTCCCAGGGGGGATCCGAGCAGTACTTC
TRBJ2-2,-,TRBV5-6,-,CASSFGSGSTGELFF,TGTGCCAGCAGCTTTGGGTCCGGGAGCACCGGGGAGCTGTTTTTT
TRBJ2-7,-,TRBV2,-,CASSEARRDEQYF,TGTGCCAGCAGTGAAGCGCGAAGGGACGAGCAGTACTTC
TRBJ2-7,-,TRBV11-1,-,CASRKGTSTYEQYF,TGTGCCAGCAGGAAAGGGACCTCGACCTACGAGCAGTACTTC
TRBJ2-3,TRBD2,TRBV7-2,-,CASKVAGPDTQYF,TGTGCCAGCAAAGTAGCGGGGCCAGATACGCAGTATTTT
TRBJ1-2,-,TRBV19,-,CASSIGYSTGYGYTF,TGTGCCAGTAGTATAGGGTACTCGACTGGGTATGGCTACACCTTC
TRBJ2-1,-,TRBV28,-,CASNEAGGYYNEQFF,TGTGCCAGCAATGAGGCGGGTGGGTACTACAATGAGCAGTTCTTC
TRBJ2-6,TRBD1,TRBV5-1,-,CASSVDRGTGANVLTF,TGCGCCAGCAGCGTGGACAGGGGGACGGGGGCCAACGTCCTGACTTTC
TRBJ2-1,-,TRBV6-1,-,CASSEDGEWGNNEQFF,TGTGCCAGCAGTGAAGACGGGGAGTGGGGCAACAATGAGCAGTTCTTC
TRBJ2-5,TRBD2,TRBV15,-,CATSSGAGAGETQYF,TGTGCCACCAGCAGCGGAGCGGGAGCGGGAGAGACCCAGTACTTC
TRBJ2-7,TRBD1,TRBV19,-,CASSSTGGEQYF,TGTGCCAGTAGTTCGACAGGGGGAGAGCAGTACTTC
TRBJ1-2,TRBD1,TRBV19,-,CASNVGGGNYGYTF,TGTGCCAGTAATGTAGGGGGCGGAAACTATGGCTACACCTTC
TRBJ1-2,-,TRBV6-1,-,CASSPTPGGYTF,TGTGCCAGCAGCCCTACCCCGGGAGGCTACACCTTC
TRBJ2-7,-,TRBV6-1,-,CASRPGTGLVEQYF,TGTGCCAGCAGGCCCGGGACGGGACTCGTAGAGCAGTACTTC
TRBJ2-7,TRBD2,TRBV28,-,CASSHPGRGGDEQYF,TGTGCCAGCAGTCACCCCGGGCGGGGGGGGGACGAGCAGTACTTC
TRBJ1-3,-,TRBV19,-,CASSLQPSGRGRGNTIYF,TGTGCCAGTAGCCTCCAACCGTCAGGCAGGGGTCGGGGAAACACCATATATTTT
TRBJ2-1,-,TRBV29-1,-,CSVDTRVGGNEQFF,TGCAGCGTTGATACGAGGGTTGGGGGCAATGAGCAGTTCTTC
TRBJ1-2,TRBD1,TRBV18,-,CASSQTGEIDYTF,TGTGCCAGCTCACAGACAGGGGAAATTGACTACACCTTC
TRBJ1-3,-,TRBV19,-,CASSSQGTAGNTIYF,TGTGCCAGTAGTTCACAGGGAACTGCTGGAAACACCATATATTTT
TRBJ1-6,-,TRBV20-1,once,CSAIYGATLHF,TGCAGTGCTATTTATGGCGCTACCCTCCACTTT
TRBJ1-5,TRBD1,TRBV19,few,CASSDTGGYQPQHF,TGTGCCAGTAGTGACACAGGGGGTTATCAGCCCCAGCATTTT
TRBJ2-7,-,TRBV6-1,medium-sized,CASGLLPWKYF,TGTGCCAGTGGGCTCCTACCCTGGAAGTACTTC
TRBJ1-2,-,TRBV7-9,once,CASSLGENGYTF,TGTGCCAGCAGCTTAGGGGAAAATGGCTACACCTTC
TRBJ2-7,-,TRBV27,-,CASSSIYEQYF,TGTGCCAGCAGTTCAATATACGAGCAGTACTTC
TRBJ1-3,-,TRBV19,-,CASRVREAGNTIYF,TGTGCCAGTAGGGTCAGGGAGGCTGGAAACACCATATATTTT
TRBJ2-7,-,TRBV4-1,-,CASSHATGPDSNYEQYF,TGCGCCAGCAGCCACGCAACCGGGCCAGATAGTAACTACGAGCAGTACTTC
TRBJ1-4,-,TRBV7-8,once,CASSLGDRLNEKLFF,TGTGCCAGCAGCTTAGGCGACCGGCTTAATGAAAAACTGTTTTTT
TRBJ1-2,TRBD1,TRBV11-1,many,CASSHGTAYGYTF,TGTGCCAGCAGCCACGGGACAGCTTATGGCTACACCTTC
TRBJ1-4,-,TRBV4-2,-,CASSQAETVNEKLFF,TGTGCCAGCAGCCAAGCGGAGACAGTTAATGAAAAACTGTTTTTT
TRBJ1-5,-,TRBV27,-,CASSRTRESNQPQHF,TGTGCCAGCAGCAGAACCCGGGAAAGCAATCAGCCCCAGCATTTT
TRBJ2-7,-,TRBV11-1,-,CASSLVQPAGYEQYF,TGTGCCAGCAGCTTAGTCCAGCCGGCGGGGTACGAGCAGTACTTC
TRBJ1-2,-,TRBV19,-,CASSLTSNRAGNGYTF,TGTGCCAGTAGTTTAACGTCCAACAGGGCCGGCAATGGCTACACCTTC
TRBJ2-1,TRBD2,TRBV7-2,few,CASSPTIAGGYNEQFF,TGTGCCAGCAGCCCAACTATAGCGGGAGGTTACAATGAGCAGTTCTTC
TRBJ2-7,TRBD1,TRBV4-1,-,CASSQDLLSGGEQYF,TGCGCCAGCAGCCAAGATCTTCTTTCAGGGGGCGAGCAGTACTTC
TRBJ2-7,TRBD1,TRBV29-1,-,CSVEWTGSEQYF,TGCAGCGTTGAATGGACAGGGAGCGAGCAGTACTTC
TRBJ1-2,-,TRBV7-3,-,CASSLQGYGYTF,TGTGCCAGCAGCCTCCAGGGATATGGCTACACCTTC